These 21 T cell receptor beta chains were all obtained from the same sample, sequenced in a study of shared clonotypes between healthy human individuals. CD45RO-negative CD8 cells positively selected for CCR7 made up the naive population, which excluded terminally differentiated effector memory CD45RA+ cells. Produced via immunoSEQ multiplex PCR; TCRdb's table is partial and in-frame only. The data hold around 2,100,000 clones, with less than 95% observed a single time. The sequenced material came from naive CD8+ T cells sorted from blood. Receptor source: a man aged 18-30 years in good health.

CDR3 nucleotides: TGTGCCAGCACGAGTGATTTGGGGTACACCTCTGGAAACACCATATATTTT. Translation gives CASTSDLGYTSGNTIYF. V is TRBV28 and J is TRBJ1-3; D remains ambiguous. This CDR3 is 17 amino acids long. The V end was cut by 7 bases, the J end by 0 bases, with 19 bases between. Germline CDR1 is MDHEN and CDR2 is SYDVKM.

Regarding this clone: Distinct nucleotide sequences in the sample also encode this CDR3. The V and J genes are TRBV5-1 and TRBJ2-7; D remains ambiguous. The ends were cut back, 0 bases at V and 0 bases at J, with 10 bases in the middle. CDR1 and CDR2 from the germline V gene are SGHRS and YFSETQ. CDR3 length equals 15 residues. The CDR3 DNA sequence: TGCGCCAGCAGCTTGGCCGCCGATTTCTCCTACGAGCAGTACTTC. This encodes CASSLAADFSYEQYF. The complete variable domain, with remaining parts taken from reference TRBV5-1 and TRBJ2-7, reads KAGVTQTPRYLIKTRGQQVTLSCSPISGHRSVSWYQQTPGQGLQFLFEYFSETQRNKGNFPGRFSGRQFSNSRSEMNVSTLELGDSALYLCASSLAADFSYEQYFGPGTRLTVT.

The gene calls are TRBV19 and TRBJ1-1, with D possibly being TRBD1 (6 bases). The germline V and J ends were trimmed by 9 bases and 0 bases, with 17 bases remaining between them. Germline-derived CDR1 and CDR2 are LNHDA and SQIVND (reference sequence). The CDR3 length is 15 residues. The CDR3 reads CASLHRVGMNTEAFF. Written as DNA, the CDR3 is TGTGCCAGCCTGCACAGGGTTGGGATGAACACTGAAGCTTTCTTT.

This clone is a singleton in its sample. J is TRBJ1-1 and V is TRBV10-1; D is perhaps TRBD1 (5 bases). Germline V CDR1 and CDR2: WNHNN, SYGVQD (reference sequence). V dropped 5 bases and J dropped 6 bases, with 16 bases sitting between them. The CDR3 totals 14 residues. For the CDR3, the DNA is TGCGCCAGCAGTTCGGGACCCACCGGGTCTGAAGCTTTCTTT. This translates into CASSSGPTGSEAFF.

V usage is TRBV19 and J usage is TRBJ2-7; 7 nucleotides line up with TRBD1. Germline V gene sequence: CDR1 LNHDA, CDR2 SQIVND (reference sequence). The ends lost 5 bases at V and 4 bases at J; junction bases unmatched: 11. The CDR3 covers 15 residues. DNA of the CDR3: TGTGCCAGTAGTCCGGACAGGCGACCGCCTTACGAGCAGTACTTC. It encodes CASSPDRRPPYEQYF. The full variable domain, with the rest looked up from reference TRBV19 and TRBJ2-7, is DGGITQSPKYLFRKEGQNVTLSCEQNLNHDAMYWYRQDPGQGLRLIYYSQIVNDFQKGDIAEGYSVSREKKESFPLTVTSAQKNPTAFYLCASSPDRRPPYEQYFGPGTRLTVT.

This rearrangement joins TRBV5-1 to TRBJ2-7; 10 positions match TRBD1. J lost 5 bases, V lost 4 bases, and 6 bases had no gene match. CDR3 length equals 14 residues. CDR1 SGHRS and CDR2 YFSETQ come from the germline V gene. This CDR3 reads CASSTGTGVHEQYF. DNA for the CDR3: TGCGCCAGCAGCACCGGGACAGGGGTCCACGAGCAGTACTTC.

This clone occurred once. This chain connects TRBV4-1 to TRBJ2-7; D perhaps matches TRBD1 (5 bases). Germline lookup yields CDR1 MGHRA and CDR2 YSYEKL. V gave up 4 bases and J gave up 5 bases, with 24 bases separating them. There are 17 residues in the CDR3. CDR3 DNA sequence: TGCGCCAGCAGCCTAGGGCCTTGGGGCAGGGCCACCCACGAGCAGTACTTC. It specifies CASSLGPWGRATHEQYF.

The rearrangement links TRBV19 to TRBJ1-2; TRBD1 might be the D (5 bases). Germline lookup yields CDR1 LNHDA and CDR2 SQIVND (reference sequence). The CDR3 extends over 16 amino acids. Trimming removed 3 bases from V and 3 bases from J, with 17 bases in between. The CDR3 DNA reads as TGTGCCAGTAGTATTTGGACCGGCAGGGCCGACTATGGCTACACCTTC. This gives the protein CASSIWTGRADYGYTF.

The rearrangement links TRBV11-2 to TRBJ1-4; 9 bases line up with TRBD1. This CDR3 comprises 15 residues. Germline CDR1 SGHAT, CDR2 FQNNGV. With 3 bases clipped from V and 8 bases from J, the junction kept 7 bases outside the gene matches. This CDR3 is CASSLVRDRAEKLFF. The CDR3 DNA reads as TGTGCCAGCAGCTTGGTCCGGGACAGGGCGGAAAAACTGTTTTTT.

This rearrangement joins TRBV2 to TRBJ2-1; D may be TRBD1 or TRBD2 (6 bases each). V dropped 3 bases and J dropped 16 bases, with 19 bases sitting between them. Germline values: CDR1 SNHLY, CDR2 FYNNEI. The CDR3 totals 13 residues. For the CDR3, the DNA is TGTGCCAGCAGTGAGATGTCGGGGGCTCGAGCCTTCTTC. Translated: CASSEMSGARAFF.

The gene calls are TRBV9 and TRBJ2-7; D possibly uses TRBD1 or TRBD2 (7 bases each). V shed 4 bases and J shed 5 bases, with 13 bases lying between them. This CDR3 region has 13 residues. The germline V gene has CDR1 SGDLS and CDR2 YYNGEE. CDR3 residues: CASSPGGANEQYF. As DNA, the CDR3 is TGTGCCAGCAGCCCAGGGGGGGCTAACGAGCAGTACTTC.

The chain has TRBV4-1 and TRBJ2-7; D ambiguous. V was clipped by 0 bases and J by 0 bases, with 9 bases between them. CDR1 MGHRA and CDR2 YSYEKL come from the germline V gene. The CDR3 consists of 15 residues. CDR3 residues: CASSQEPDASYEQYF. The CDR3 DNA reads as TGCGCCAGCAGCCAAGAGCCCGACGCCTCCTACGAGCAGTACTTC.

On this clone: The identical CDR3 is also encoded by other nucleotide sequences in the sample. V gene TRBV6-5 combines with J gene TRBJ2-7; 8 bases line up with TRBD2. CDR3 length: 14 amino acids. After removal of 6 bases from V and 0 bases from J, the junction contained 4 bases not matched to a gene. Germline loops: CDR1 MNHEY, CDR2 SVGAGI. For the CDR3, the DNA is TGTGCCAGCAGCTTTAGCGGGGACTCCTACGAGCAGTACTTC. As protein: CASSFSGDSYEQYF.

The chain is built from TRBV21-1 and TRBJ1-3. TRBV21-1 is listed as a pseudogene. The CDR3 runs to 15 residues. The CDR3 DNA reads TGTGCCAGCAGCCCCCCGAGGGGATTAGACAGTGACTACTTCTTT. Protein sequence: CASSPPRGLDSDYFF.

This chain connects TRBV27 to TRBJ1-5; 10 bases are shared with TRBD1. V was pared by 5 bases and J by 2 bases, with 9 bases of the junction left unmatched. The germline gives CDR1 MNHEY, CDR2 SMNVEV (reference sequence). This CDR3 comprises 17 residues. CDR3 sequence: CASSPGQGVVGNQPQHF. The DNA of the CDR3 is TGTGCCAGCAGTCCAGGACAGGGGGTGGTGGGCAATCAGCCCCAGCATTTT.

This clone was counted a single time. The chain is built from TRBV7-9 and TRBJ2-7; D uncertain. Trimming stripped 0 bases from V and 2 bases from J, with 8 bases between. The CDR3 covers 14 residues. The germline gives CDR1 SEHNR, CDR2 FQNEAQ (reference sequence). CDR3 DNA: TGTGCCAGCAGCTTAGCGCTGGAACCCTACGAGCAGTACTTC. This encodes CASSLALEPYEQYF.

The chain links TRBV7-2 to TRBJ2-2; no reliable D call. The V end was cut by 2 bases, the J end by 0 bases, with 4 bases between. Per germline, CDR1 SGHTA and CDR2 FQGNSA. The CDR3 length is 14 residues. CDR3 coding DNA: TGTGCCAGCAGCTTAACCCCGAACACCGGGGAGCTGTTTTTT. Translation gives CASSLTPNTGELFF.

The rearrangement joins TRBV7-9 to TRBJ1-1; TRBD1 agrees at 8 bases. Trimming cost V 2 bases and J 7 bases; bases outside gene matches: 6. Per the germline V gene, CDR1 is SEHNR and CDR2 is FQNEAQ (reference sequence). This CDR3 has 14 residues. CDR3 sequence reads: CASSLKGTGSEAFF. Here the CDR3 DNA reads TGTGCCAGCAGCTTAAAGGGGACAGGTAGTGAAGCTTTCTTT.

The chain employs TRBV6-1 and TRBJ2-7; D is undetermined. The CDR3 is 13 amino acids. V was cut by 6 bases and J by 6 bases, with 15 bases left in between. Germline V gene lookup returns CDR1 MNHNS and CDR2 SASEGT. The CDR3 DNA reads TGTGCCAGCAGCCCCGGTACAGATGGCGAGCAGTACTTC. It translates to CASSPGTDGEQYF.

CDR3 loop: CASRESGEDYEQYF. The DNA of the CDR3 is TGTGCCAGCAGGGAGTCCGGGGAGGACTACGAGCAGTACTTC. This sequence joins TRBV6-1 and TRBJ2-7, with a possible D match to TRBD2 (6 bases). Germline V gene sequence: CDR1 MNHNS, CDR2 SASEGT. V was trimmed by 6 bases and J by 3 bases, leaving 15 bases between them. This CDR3 spans 14 amino acids.

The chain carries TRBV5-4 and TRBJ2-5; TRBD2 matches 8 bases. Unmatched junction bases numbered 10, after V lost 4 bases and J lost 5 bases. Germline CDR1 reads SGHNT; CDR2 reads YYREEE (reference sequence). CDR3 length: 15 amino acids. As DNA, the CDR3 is TGTGCCAGCAGCCCGGACGTAGCGGGGTTGGAGACCCAGTACTTC. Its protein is CASSPDVAGLETQYF. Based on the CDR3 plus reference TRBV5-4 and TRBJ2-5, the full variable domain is ETGVTQSPTHLIKTRGQQVTLRCSSQSGHNTVSWYQQALGQGPQFIFQYYREEENGRGNFPPRFSGLQFPNYSSELNVNALELDDSALYLCASSPDVAGLETQYFGPGTRLLVL.